This T cell receptor beta chain appears in the sequencing data of a study of blood T cell repertoires in COVID-19. Study-wide background: Acute-phase and convalescent COVID-19 samples originated in the United States, Italy and Spain. Sources were T cells, B-cell-depleted T cells, or PBMCs; the material itself was cDNA or gDNA.

Produced via immunoSEQ multiplex PCR; TCRdb's table is partial and in-frame only. The data contain 130,000 to 150,000 clones, roughly nine tenths of them singletons. Patients from Seattle were sampled longitudinally, starting during active infection. The CDR3 runs 13 residues. The germline V and J ends were trimmed by 3 bases and 10 bases, with 13 bases remaining between them. Looked up from germline, CDR1 is GTSNPN and CDR2 is SVGIG (reference sequence). The receptor was derived from a young man with COVID-19, enrolled during active disease. The chain joins TRBV30 to TRBJ1-6, with D possibly matching TRBD1 (5 bases). Sequenced material: peripheral blood. CDR3 sequence: CAWRMGGNSPLHF. The CDR3 DNA follows: TGTGCCTGGAGAATGGGGGGAAACTCACCCCTCCACTTT.